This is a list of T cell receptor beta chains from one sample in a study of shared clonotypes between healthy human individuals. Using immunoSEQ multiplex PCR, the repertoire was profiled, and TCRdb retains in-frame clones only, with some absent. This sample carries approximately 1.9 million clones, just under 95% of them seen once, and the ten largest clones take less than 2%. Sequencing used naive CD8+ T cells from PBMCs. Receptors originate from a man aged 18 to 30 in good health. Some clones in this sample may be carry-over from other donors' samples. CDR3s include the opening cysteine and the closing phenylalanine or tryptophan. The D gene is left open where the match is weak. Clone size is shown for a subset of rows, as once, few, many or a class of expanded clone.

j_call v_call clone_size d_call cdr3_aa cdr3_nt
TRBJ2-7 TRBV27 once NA CASSSLPTYEQYF TGTGCCAGCAGTTCTCTACCGACCTACGAGCAGTACTTC
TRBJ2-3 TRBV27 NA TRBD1 CASSLLSTGGTDTQYF TGTGCCAGCAGTTTATTATCGACAGGGGGCACAGATACGCAGTATTTT
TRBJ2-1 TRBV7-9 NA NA CASSLNSYNEQFF TGTGCCAGCAGCCTAAACTCCTACAATGAGCAGTTCTTC
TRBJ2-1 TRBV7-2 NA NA CASSLTLGQYNEQFF TGTGCCAGCAGCTTAACCCTCGGCCAATACAATGAGCAGTTCTTC
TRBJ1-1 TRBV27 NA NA CASSLRGGNTEAFF TGTGCCAGCAGTTTACGGGGGGGGAACACTGAAGCTTTCTTT
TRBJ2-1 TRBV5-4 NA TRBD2 CASSLLAEAYNEQFF TGTGCCAGCAGCCTCCTAGCGGAAGCCTACAATGAGCAGTTCTTC
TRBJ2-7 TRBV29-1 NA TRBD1 CSPGQGNSEQYF TGCAGCCCGGGACAGGGCAACTCCGAGCAGTACTTC
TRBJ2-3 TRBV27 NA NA CASSPRGDPDTQYF TGTGCCAGCAGTCCCCGAGGAGACCCAGATACGCAGTATTTT
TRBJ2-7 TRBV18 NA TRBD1 CASSHDRVGLAYYEQYF TGTGCCAGCTCCCACGACAGGGTGGGTTTAGCCTATTACGAGCAGTACTTC
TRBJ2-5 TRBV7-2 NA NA CASSLRILGETQYF TGTGCCAGCAGCTTAAGGATCCTAGGGGAGACCCAGTACTTC
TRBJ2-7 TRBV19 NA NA CASSIGSLTYEQYF TGTGCCAGTAGTATTGGCAGCCTTACCTACGAGCAGTACTTC
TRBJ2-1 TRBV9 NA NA CASSAGSNEQFF TGTGCCAGCAGCGCCGGGTCCAATGAGCAGTTCTTC
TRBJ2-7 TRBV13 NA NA CASSFTRVSYEQYF TGTGCCAGCAGCTTTACCAGGGTGAGCTACGAGCAGTACTTC
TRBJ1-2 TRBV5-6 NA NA CASRTTGANYGYTF TGTGCCAGCAGGACGACAGGAGCAAACTATGGCTACACCTTC
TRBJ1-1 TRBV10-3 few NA CAISPTTLNTEAFF TGTGCCATCAGTCCGACCACTCTGAACACTGAAGCTTTCTTT
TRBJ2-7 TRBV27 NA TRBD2 CASSSRLAGFLYEQYF TGTGCCAGCAGTTCCCGACTAGCGGGGTTCCTCTACGAGCAGTACTTC
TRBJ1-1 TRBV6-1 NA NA CASRSRTVNTEAFF TGTGCCAGCAGGTCCCGCACGGTGAACACTGAAGCTTTCTTT
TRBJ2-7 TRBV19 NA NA CASSMAELEQYF TGTGCCAGTAGTATGGCTGAACTCGAGCAGTACTTC
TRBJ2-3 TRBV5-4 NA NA CASSFRTSTDTQYF TGTGCCAGCAGCTTCCGGACTAGCACAGATACGCAGTATTTT
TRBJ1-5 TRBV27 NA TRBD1 CASSLGTGLNNQPQHF TGTGCCAGCAGTTTAGGGACAGGGCTTAACAATCAGCCCCAGCATTTT
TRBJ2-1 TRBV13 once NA CASSSARGNEQFF TGTGCCAGCAGCTCGGCTAGGGGGAATGAGCAGTTCTTC
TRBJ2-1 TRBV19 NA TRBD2 CASRVREVRDEQFF TGTGCCAGTAGAGTGCGGGAGGTCAGGGATGAGCAGTTCTTC
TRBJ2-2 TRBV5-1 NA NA CASSLVNSNTGELFF TGCGCCAGCAGCTTGGTTAACAGCAACACCGGGGAGCTGTTTTTT
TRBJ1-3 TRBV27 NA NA CASSRSGGPGNTIYF TGTGCCAGCAGTCGGTCGGGGGGCCCTGGAAACACCATATATTTT
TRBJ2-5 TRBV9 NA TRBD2 CASSPGTSGSRQETQYF TGTGCCAGCAGCCCCGGGACTAGCGGGAGCCGGCAAGAGACCCAGTACTTC
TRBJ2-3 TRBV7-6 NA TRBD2 CASSSGLAEDTDTQYF TGTGCCAGCAGCTCGGGACTAGCAGAAGACACAGATACGCAGTATTTT
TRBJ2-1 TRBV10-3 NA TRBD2 CAISVTGTSGSEQFF TGTGCCATCAGTGTTACCGGGACTAGCGGGAGCGAGCAGTTCTTC
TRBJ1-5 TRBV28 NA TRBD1 CASSWTGPNQPQHF TGTGCCAGCAGTTGGACAGGGCCGAATCAGCCCCAGCATTTT
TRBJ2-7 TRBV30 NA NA CAWSPKGRVYEQYF TGTGCCTGGAGCCCAAAGGGCAGAGTCTACGAGCAGTACTTC
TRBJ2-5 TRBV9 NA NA CASSLGKGSETQYF TGTGCCAGCAGCCTCGGCAAGGGCTCGGAGACCCAGTACTTC
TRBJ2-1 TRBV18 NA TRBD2 CASSRLAGGFDEQFF TGTGCCAGCTCGCGACTAGCGGGAGGATTTGATGAGCAGTTCTTC
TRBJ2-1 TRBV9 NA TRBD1 CASSVDRAGNEQFF TGTGCCAGCAGCGTGGACAGGGCGGGCAATGAGCAGTTCTTC
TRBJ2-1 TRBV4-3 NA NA CASSQGWGSVNEQFF TGCGCCAGCAGCCAAGGGTGGGGTAGCGTTAATGAGCAGTTCTTC